This T cell receptor (beta chain) was sequenced in a study of T cell responses to AZD1222 COVID-19 vaccine. Overall study results and limits: Spike-specific TCR breadth and depth rose after two AZD1222 doses. The donor cohort was predominantly white British with a female majority, and clonal diversity may have been underestimated. CD4 TCRs linked to vaccination spanned spike, dominating at 160-218 and 743-854. The reported proportion of spike-specific TCRs targeting unmutated variant regions was nearly half.

Germline V gene sequence: CDR1 MNHEY, CDR2 SVGEGT. Trimming at V came to 6 bases and at J to 1 base, leaving 5 bases not matched to a gene. This CDR3 is built from 17 residues. The protocol was immunoSEQ multiplex PCR, while the TCRdb copy is restricted to in-frame clones and leaves out a portion. Here the sample spans more than 140,000 clones, approximately 90% being singletons. Worth noting for this clone: Its antigen is unidentified.

The starting material was peripheral blood, obtained on day 0 of AZD1222 vaccination. The chain couples TRBV6-2 or TRBV6-3 to TRBJ2-1, with TRBD2 identical over 14 bases. The sequence was obtained from an adult in good health. The DNA for the CDR3 is TGTGCCAGCAGCTTGGGGACTAGCGGGAGATCCTACAATGAGCAGTTCTTC. Its protein is CASSLGTSGRSYNEQFF.